This section outlines one TCR beta chain sequence together with its context. In its sample, this clonotype was seen a few times. What antigen it recognizes has not been identified. No per-base quality is available; no much larger clone lies one base away. The library relied on RT-PCR. Reads for this sample came from an Illumina HiSeq 2500. TCRdb applied fastp at Q25 and MiXCR to the public reads, then kept only in-frame beta chains. Each CDR3 protein appears once, grouped with its most common genes and DNA. Present in this sample are about 170,000 distinct CDR3 sequences, roughly 12% of which were seen just once. Clones ranked in the top ten supply about 31% of the sample. The data were taken from a study of response to subunit inactivated influenza vaccine (dated by TCRdb to 2016 to 2018). General notes on the study: Deep quantitative T cell receptor repertoire profiling was used in the study to track responses to a trivalent subunit inactivated influenza vaccine.

CDR1 and CDR2, per the germline V gene, are SQVTM and ANQGSEA. Clipping removes 7 bases from V and 5 bases from J, with 10 as the unmatched junction base count. Counted from cysteine to phenylalanine, this CDR3 has 15 amino acids. Just the 45-base CDR3 DNA is kept, in frame starting at base 1. The full study reports these points: The authors proposed that each seasonal influenza vaccination may bring in only a limited number of new T cells.

This sample also belongs to another study, concerning T cells expressing NK-cell markers. The second study's authors report: 5'RACE template switching, by which a universal primer site and unique molecular identifiers were added, was used to make TCR beta cDNA libraries. Under 10 donors provided sorted CD3+CD56+NKG2C+, CD3+CD56+NKG2C- and CD3+CD56-NKG2C+ T-cell subsets, whose TCR beta-chain repertoires were profiled. Among the eight sequenced donors, only one was HCMV-seronegative, while the other seven were HCMV-seropositive. To restrict sorting to alphabetaTCR-expressing T cells, an anti-gammadeltaTCR antibody was added in several experiments. In several donors, the dominant CD3+CD56+NKG2C+ clonotypes were among the top 10 CD8+ clonotypes and accounted for roughly 1.0-8% of CD8+ T cells. Those dominant clonotypes were again the most abundant among CD3+CD56-NKG2C+ cells in a handful of donors, at about 28.3-65%. Whether the expanded NKG2C-expressing T cell clones were specific for HCMV antigens was left unclear. Randomly selected healthy volunteers, three men and five women, were used as the eight sequenced donors. To determine HCMV serostatus, a commercial ELISA kit was used to detect HCMV-specific IgG in serum. Ficoll density gradient centrifugation was used to isolate peripheral blood mononuclear cells from blood. Using Miltenyi isolation kits, CD4+ and CD8+ T cells were isolated from PBMC through magnetic immunoseparation. cDNA synthesis was primed from the TCR beta constant segment, followed by two successive PCR amplification steps. Libraries were sequenced as 2 x 150 bp reads on Illumina HiSeq 2000/2500, MiSeq or NextSeq. MIGEC was used to demultiplex reads and group the reads by UMI, and MiTCR was used to assemble and quantify clonotypes. To exclude erroneous sequences, only TCR cDNA sequences supported by at least two reads were retained. The tcR package was used for downstream repertoire analysis, with clonotypes matched between fractions based on CDR3 nucleotide sequence plus V segment. VDJmatch was used to annotate antigen specificity against VDJdb, with one amino acid substitution allowed in CDR3.

The chain is assembled from TRBV29-1 and TRBJ2-2, with 10 middle bases fitting TRBD1. The source is a man in his fifties or sixties who received an inactivated influenza vaccine. Donor details come from another sample of the same person, matched by shared clones. The specimen was CD8+ T cells sorted from PBMCs, collected 12 days after vaccination. The DNA sequence reads TGCAGCGCTCGCCGGGACAGGGGAGGAACCGGGGAGCTGTTTTTT. Its product reads: CSARRDRGGTGELFF.